These 20 T cell receptor beta chains share one sample of origin, sequenced in a study of T cell repertoires in cytomegalovirus infection. TCRdb fed the reads into MiXCR, producing one record per CDR3 protein. The table lists a few hundred thousand distinct CDR3 sequences, approximately 18% of them singletons. The sample consisted of PBMCs. The origin of the receptors is a human donor in good health (CMV status not recorded). Some clones in this sample may be carry-over from other donors' samples.

The genes are TRBV12-3 or TRBV12-4 and TRBJ2-3, with D unresolved. The germline V and J ends were trimmed by 7 bases and 0 bases, with 11 bases remaining between them. The CDR3 sequence is 14 residues long. The DNA for the CDR3 is TGTGCCAGCACCCTTAGCCTCAGCACAGATACGCAGTATTTT. Its translation: CASTLSLSTDTQYF.

This clonotype was observed at least ten times. The CDR3 sequence is CASSQSSGGYTDTQYF. The DNA for the CDR3 is TGTGCCAGCAGCCAATCTAGCGGGGGTTATACAGATACGCAGTATTTT. V usage is TRBV7-9 and J usage is TRBJ2-3; 10 bases are shared with TRBD2. This CDR3 has 16 amino acids. CDR1 SEHNR and CDR2 FQNEAQ come from the germline V gene (reference sequence). Trimming took 5 bases from V and 3 from J; bases not matched to a gene: 8.

This clonotype has only a few counts. The chain recombines TRBV12-3 or TRBV12-4 with TRBJ2-7; maybe TRBD2 (6 bases). The CDR3 has 14 residues. Trimming shortened V by 3 bases and J by 2 bases, and 11 bases separated the two germline ends. The CDR3 DNA sequence: TGTGCCAGCAGTTTTGGGCGGGGCCCCTACGAGCAGTACTTC. Its protein product is CASSFGRGPYEQYF.

This clonotype has a handful of counts. This chain links TRBV11-2 with TRBJ1-5, with a tentative D call TRBD1 (5 bases). The CDR3 is 13 residues long. V was trimmed by 4 bases and J by 11 bases, leaving 15 bases between them. Germline V CDR1 and CDR2: SGHAT, FQNNGV. This CDR3 is CASSSTVQGAQHF. As DNA, the CDR3 is TGTGCCAGCAGCTCGACGGTCCAAGGGGCCCAGCATTTT.

This clonotype has more than one count but fewer than ten. The chain uses TRBV19 and TRBJ2-3; 9 nucleotides align to TRBD2. The CDR3 length is 14 residues. Germline CDR1 and CDR2: LNHDA and SQIVND (reference sequence). The trim removed 5 bases at V and 5 bases at J, leaving 5 bases unmatched. The CDR3 DNA follows: TGTGCCAGTAGTGTGGGACTAGCAAGAGATACGCAGTATTTT. Its protein product is CASSVGLARDTQYF.

There are many counts of this clonotype. The chain joins TRBV12-3 or TRBV12-4 to TRBJ2-2, with D possibly matching TRBD2 (5 bases). V was pared by 5 bases and J by 5 bases, with 6 bases between. CDR3 length equals 12 residues. In DNA form, the CDR3 reads TGTGCCAGCAGTCCGGGGACCGGGGAGCTGTTTTTT. Translation gives CASSPGTGELFF.

The rearrangement joins TRBV29-1 to TRBJ2-5; TRBD2 matches 8 bases. The V and J ends lost 8 bases and 3 bases, in that order; junction bases with no gene match: 8. Looked up from germline, CDR1 is SQVTM and CDR2 is ANQGSEA. The CDR3 consists of 13 residues. CDR3 bases: TGCAGCCTAGAGGGACTAGGGGAAGAGACCCAGTACTTC. Amino acid sequence: CSLEGLGEETQYF.

A few counts support this clonotype. The chain recombines TRBV5-5 with TRBJ1-1, with D possibly matching TRBD1 (5 bases). Trimming removed 4 bases at V and 4 bases at J, with 14 bases between. Germline V gives CDR1 SGHKS, CDR2 YYEKEE (reference sequence). This CDR3 is built from 14 residues. The CDR3 DNA sequence: TGTGCCAGCAGCCGTCCCGGGACGGCCACTGAAGCTTTCTTT. Its protein product is CASSRPGTATEAFF.

J is TRBJ2-3 and V is TRBV29-1; 7 nucleotides line up with TRBD1. The CDR3 is made up of 14 amino acids. Trimming cost V 7 bases and J 4 bases; bases outside gene matches: 11. CDR1 SQVTM and CDR2 ANQGSEA come from the germline V gene. The chain's CDR3 is CSGDREGVSDTQYF. Here the CDR3 DNA reads TGCAGCGGAGACAGGGAAGGGGTGTCAGATACGCAGTATTTT.

The genes are TRBV7-6 and TRBJ1-1; 8 bases map to TRBD1. The CDR3 is 12 residues long. Germline loops: CDR1 SGHVS, CDR2 FNYEAQ. The V segment lost 3 bases and the J segment 8 bases; nucleotides outside the gene matches: 2. The DNA of the CDR3 is TGTGCCAGCAGCTTTAGGACAGGGGAAGCTTTCTTT. Translating gives CASSFRTGEAFF.

Only a few counts were recorded for this clonotype. The chain has TRBV20-1 and TRBJ1-1; tentatively, D is TRBD1 (5 bases). Germline V lookup: CDR1 DFQATT, CDR2 SNEGSKA (reference sequence). This CDR3 comprises 12 residues. The ends were cut back, 3 bases at V and 5 bases at J, with 10 bases in the middle. CDR3 nucleotides: TGCAGTGCTAGTGCAGGGAGGACTGAAGCTTTCTTT. It is translated as CSASAGRTEAFF.

Concerning this clonotype: Possible read error: a much larger clone is one base away. The chain recombines TRBV7-4 with TRBJ2-5; 7 nucleotides agree with TRBD2. V lost 7 bases to trimming and J lost 5 bases; unmatched junction nucleotides: 10. CDR3 length: 14 residues. Germline assignment: CDR1 SGHVT and CDR2 SQSDAQ. The CDR3 loop is CASNVSIAGETQYF. CDR3 bases: TGTGCCAGCAACGTATCCATAGCGGGCGAGACCCAGTACTTC. Full variable domain (remainder filled in from reference TRBV7-4 and TRBJ2-5): GAGVSQSPRYKVAKRGRDVALRCDSISGHVTLYWYRQTLGQGSEVLTYSQSDAQRDKSGRPSGRFSAERPERSVSTLKIQRTEQGDSAVYLCASNVSIAGETQYFGPGTRLLVL.

This clonotype has more than one count but fewer than ten. The V gene is TRBV12-3 or TRBV12-4, the J gene TRBJ1-5; 7 bases are a match to TRBD1. This CDR3 has 17 amino acids. The J segment lost 0 bases and the V segment lost 5 bases, leaving 10 bases of the junction unmatched. This chain's CDR3 is CASSVHRGISSNQPQHF. The CDR3 bases are TGTGCCAGCAGTGTACACAGGGGAATCTCTAGCAATCAGCCCCAGCATTTT.

The chain links TRBV27 to TRBJ1-6; TRBD1 agrees at 9 bases. The CDR3 runs to 14 residues. Losses at the gene ends were 7 bases for V and 7 bases for J; bases not matched to a gene: 5. Germline CDR1 is MNHEY and CDR2 is SMNVEV (reference sequence). The CDR3 loop reads CASTLGTGNSPLHF. CDR3 bases: TGTGCCAGCACCCTGGGGACAGGGAATTCACCCCTCCACTTT.

The rearrangement uses TRBV4-1 and TRBJ2-2; 12 nucleotides match TRBD2. The V gene's germline CDR1 is MGHRA and CDR2 YSYEKL. With V trimmed by 6 bases and J by 2 bases, 7 bases remained unmatched. CDR3 length equals 17 residues. In nucleotides, the CDR3 is TGCGCCAGCAGACCAACTAGCGGGAGGTTCAACACCGGGGAGCTGTTTTTT. The encoded protein is CASRPTSGRFNTGELFF.

The rearrangement uses TRBV19 and TRBJ2-3; 7 bases are shared with TRBD2. The V segment lost 4 bases and the J segment 2 bases; nucleotides outside the gene matches: 12. CDR1 and CDR2 from the germline V gene are LNHDA and SQIVND (reference sequence). The length of the CDR3 is 17 residues. The CDR3 spells CASSTSLGAGHTDTQYF. The CDR3 coding sequence is TGTGCCAGTAGTACATCCCTGGGAGCGGGGCACACAGATACGCAGTATTTT.

This clonotype came up a few times. CDR3 amino acids: CASSFLPANEKLFF. The CDR3, as DNA: TGTGCCAGCAGCTTCTTACCGGCTAATGAAAAACTGTTTTTT. The chain combines TRBV2 with TRBJ1-4; D unresolved. The CDR3 has 14 amino acids. Germline loops: CDR1 SNHLY, CDR2 FYNNEI. V was clipped by 6 bases and J by 3 bases, with 11 bases between them.

V gene TRBV25-1 combines with J gene TRBJ2-2; D is possibly TRBD1 or TRBD2 (6 bases each). The CDR3 contains 14 residues. Germline CDR1 MGHDK, CDR2 SYGVNS. V was cut by 6 bases and J by 7 bases, with 15 bases left in between. The CDR3 DNA is TGTGCCAGCAGCCCCGGGGGCGGCAACGGGGAGCTGTTTTTT. Its translation is CASSPGGGNGELFF.

This clonotype was recorded a few times. V usage is TRBV11-2 and J usage is TRBJ2-5, with D hard to call. Germline CDR1 reads SGHAT; CDR2 reads FQNNGV. Trimming shortened V by 5 bases and J by 2 bases, and 12 bases separated the two germline ends. The CDR3 length is 14 residues. CDR3 sequence reads: CASSLNRRQETQYF. CDR3 nucleotides: TGTGCCAGCAGCCTAAACAGAAGACAAGAGACCCAGTACTTC.

Many counts were recorded for this clonotype. The chain combines TRBV7-2 with TRBJ2-3; D tentatively fits TRBD1 or TRBD2 (5 bases each). Germline V gene data show CDR1 as SGHTA and CDR2 as FQGNSA. The CDR3 extends over 14 amino acids. The V and J ends lost 4 bases and 0 bases respectively, with 8 bases between them. CDR3 nucleotides: TGTGCCAGCAGCTCGGGACCCAGCACAGATACGCAGTATTTT. Translated, it gives CASSSGPSTDTQYF.